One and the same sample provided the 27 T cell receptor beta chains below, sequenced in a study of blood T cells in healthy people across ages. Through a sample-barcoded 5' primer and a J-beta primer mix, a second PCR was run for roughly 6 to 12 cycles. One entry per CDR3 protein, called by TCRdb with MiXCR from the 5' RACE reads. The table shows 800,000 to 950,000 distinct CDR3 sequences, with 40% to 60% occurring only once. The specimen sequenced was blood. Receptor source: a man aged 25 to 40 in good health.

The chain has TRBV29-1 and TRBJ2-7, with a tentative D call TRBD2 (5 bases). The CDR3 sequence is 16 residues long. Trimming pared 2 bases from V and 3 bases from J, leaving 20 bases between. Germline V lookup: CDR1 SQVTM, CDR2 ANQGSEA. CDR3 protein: CSVEPWALRDVYEQYF. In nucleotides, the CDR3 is TGCAGCGTTGAACCGTGGGCCCTTCGGGATGTCTACGAGCAGTACTTC.

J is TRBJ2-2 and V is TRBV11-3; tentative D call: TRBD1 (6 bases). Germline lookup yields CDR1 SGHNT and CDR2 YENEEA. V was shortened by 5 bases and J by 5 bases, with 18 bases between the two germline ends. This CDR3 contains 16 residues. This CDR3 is CASSPRLGAGTGELFF. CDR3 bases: TGTGCCAGCAGCCCAAGGTTGGGGGCCGGGACCGGGGAGCTGTTTTTT. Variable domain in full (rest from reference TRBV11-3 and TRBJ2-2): EAGVVQSPRYKIIEKKQPVAFWCNPISGHNTLYWYLQNLGQGPELLIRYENEEAVDDSQLPKDRFSAERLKGVDSTLKIQPAELGDSAVYLCASSPRLGAGTGELFFGEGSRLTVL.

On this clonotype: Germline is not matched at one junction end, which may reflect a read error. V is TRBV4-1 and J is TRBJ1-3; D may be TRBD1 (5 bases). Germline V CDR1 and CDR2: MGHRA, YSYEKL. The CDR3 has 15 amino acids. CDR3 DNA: TGCGCCAACAGCCAAGCTGACAGTTCTGGAAACACCATATATTTT. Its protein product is CANSQADSSGNTIYF.

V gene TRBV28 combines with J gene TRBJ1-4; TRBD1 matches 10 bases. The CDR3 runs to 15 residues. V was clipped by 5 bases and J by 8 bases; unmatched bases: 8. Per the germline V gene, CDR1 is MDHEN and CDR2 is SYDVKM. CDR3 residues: CASSPGTGEEEKLFF. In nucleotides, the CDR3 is TGTGCCAGCAGTCCAGGGACAGGGGAGGAAGAAAAACTGTTTTTT.

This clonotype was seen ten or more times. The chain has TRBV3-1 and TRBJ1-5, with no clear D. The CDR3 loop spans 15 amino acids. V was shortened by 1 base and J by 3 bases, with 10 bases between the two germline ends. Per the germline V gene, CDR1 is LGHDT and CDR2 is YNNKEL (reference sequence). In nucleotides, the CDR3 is TGTGCCAGCAGCCAAGGAGGTCCGCCCAATCAGCCCCAGCATTTT. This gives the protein CASSQGGPPNQPQHF. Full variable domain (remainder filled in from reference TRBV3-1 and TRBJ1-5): DTAVSQTPKYLVTQMGNDKSIKCEQNLGHDTMYWYKQDSKKFLKIMFSYNNKELIINETVPNRFSPKSPDKAHLNLHINSLELGDSAVYFCASSQGGPPNQPQHFGDGTRLSIL.

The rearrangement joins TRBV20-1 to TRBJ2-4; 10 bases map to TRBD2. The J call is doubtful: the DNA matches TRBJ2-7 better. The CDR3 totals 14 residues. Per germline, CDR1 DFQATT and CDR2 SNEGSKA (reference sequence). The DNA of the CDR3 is TGCAGTGCTCATGAGGCTAGCGGGGGTTACGAGCAGTACTTC. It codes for CSAHEASGGYEQYF.

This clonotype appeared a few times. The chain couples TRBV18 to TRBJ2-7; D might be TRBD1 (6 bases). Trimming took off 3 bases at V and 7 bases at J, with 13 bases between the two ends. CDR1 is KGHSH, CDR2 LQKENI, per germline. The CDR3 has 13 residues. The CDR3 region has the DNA TGTGCCAGCTCACCGTTCAGGGGATGGGAGCAGTACTTC. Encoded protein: CASSPFRGWEQYF.

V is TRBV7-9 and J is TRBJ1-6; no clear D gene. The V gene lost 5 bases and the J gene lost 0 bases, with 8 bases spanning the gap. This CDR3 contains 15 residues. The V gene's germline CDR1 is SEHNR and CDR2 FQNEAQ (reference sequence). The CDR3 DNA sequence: TGTGCCAGCAGCGTGGCTGGCTCCTATAATTCACCCCTCCACTTT. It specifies CASSVAGSYNSPLHF.

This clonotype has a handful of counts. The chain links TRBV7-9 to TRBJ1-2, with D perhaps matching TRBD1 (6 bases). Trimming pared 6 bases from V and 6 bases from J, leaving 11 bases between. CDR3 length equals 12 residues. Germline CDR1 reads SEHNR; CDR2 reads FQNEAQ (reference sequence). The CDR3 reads CASSFSGDGYTF. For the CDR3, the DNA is TGTGCCAGCAGTTTCTCAGGGGATGGCTACACCTTC.

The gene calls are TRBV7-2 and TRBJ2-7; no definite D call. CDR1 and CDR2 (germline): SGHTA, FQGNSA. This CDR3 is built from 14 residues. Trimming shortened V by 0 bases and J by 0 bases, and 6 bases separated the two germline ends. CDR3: CASSLAQSSYEQYF. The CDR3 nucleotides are TGTGCCAGCAGCTTAGCGCAGAGCTCCTACGAGCAGTACTTC.

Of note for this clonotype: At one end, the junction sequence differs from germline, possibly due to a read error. The CDR3 DNA reads as TGTGCTAGCAGCCCCGTGCGGGACAATGAGCAGTTCTTC. Amino acid sequence: CASSPVRDNEQFF. The chain carries TRBV7-7 and TRBJ2-1; perhaps TRBD2 as D (5 bases). This CDR3 spans 13 amino acids. The germline gives CDR1 SSHAT, CDR2 FNYEAQ (reference sequence).

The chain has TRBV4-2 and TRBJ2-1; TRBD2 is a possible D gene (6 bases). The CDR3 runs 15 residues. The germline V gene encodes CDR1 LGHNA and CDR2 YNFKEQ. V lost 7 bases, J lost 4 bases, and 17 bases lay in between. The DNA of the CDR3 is TGTGCCAGCACCCCCGTCCCGGGGGAGTACAATGAGCAGTTCTTC. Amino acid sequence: CASTPVPGEYNEQFF.

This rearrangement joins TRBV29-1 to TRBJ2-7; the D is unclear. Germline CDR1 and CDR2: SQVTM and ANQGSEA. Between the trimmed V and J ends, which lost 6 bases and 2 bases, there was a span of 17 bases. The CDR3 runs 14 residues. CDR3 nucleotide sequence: TGCAGCGTCGCCGCTGGGCTGAACACCTACGAGCAGTACTTC. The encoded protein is CSVAAGLNTYEQYF.

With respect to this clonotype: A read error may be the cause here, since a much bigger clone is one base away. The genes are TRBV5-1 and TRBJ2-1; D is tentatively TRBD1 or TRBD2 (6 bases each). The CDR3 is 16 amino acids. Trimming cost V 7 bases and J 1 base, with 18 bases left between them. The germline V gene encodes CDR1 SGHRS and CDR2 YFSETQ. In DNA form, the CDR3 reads TGCGCCAGCGGCCCGGGGGCCTCCCAATCCTACAATGAGCAGTTCTTC. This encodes CASGPGASQSYNEQFF.

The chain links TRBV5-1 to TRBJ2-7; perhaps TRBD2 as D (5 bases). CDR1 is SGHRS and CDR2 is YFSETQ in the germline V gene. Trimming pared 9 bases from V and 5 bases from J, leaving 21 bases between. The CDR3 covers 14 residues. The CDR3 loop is CANRTGESSDEQYF. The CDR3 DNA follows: TGCGCCAACAGAACTGGGGAGTCTTCTGACGAGCAGTACTTC.

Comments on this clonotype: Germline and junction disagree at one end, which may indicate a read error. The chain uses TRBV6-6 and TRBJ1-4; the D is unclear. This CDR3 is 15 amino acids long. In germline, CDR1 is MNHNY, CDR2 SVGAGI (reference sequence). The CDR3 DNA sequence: TGTGTCAGCAGTTACTCGACTGGGTTTGGGGAAAAACTGTTTTTT. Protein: CVSSYSTGFGEKLFF.

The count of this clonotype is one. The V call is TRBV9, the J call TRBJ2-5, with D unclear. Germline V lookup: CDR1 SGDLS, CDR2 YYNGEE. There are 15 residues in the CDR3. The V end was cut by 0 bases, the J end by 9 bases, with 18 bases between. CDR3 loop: CASSVATSMAGAQYF. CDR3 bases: TGTGCCAGCAGCGTAGCTACTTCCATGGCAGGAGCCCAGTACTTC. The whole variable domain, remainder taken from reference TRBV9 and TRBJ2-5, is DSGVTQTPKHLITATGQRVTLRCSPRSGDLSVYWYQQSLDQGLQFLIQYYNGEERAKGNILERFSAQQFPDLHSELNLSSLELGDSALYFCASSVATSMAGAQYFGPGTRLLVL.

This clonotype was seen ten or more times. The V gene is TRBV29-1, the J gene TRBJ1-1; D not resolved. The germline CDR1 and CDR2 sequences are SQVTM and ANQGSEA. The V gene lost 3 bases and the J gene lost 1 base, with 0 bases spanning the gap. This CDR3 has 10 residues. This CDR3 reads CSVENTEAFF. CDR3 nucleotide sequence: TGCAGCGTTGAGAACACTGAAGCTTTCTTT. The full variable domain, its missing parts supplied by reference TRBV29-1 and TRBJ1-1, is SAVISQKPSRDICQRGTSLTIQCQVDSQVTMMFWYRQQPGQSLTLIATANQGSEATYESGFVIDKFPISRPNLTFSTLTVSNMSPEDSSIYLCSVENTEAFFGQGTRLTVV.

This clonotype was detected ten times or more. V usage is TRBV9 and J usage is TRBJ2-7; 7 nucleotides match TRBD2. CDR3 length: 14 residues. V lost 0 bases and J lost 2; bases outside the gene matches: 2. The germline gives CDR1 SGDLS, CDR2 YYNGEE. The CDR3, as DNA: TGTGCCAGCAGCGTAGGGGAGGGAACCTACGAGCAGTACTTC. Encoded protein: CASSVGEGTYEQYF.

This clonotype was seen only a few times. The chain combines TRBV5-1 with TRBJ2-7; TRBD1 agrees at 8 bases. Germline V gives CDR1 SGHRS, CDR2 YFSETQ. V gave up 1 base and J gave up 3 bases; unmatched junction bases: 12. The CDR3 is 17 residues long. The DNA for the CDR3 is TGCGCCAGCAGCTTGATCCCGAGTGGCAGGGGGCTCTACGAGCAGTACTTC. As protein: CASSLIPSGRGLYEQYF.

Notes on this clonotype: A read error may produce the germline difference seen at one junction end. The DNA of the CDR3 is TGCGCCAGCAGCTTGGCACTAGCGGGCAACAATGGGCAGTTCTTC. Its protein is CASSLALAGNNGQFF. This sequence joins TRBV5-1 and TRBJ2-1, with TRBD2 identical over 9 bases. CDR1 and CDR2 (germline): SGHRS, YFSETQ. The CDR3 has 15 amino acids.

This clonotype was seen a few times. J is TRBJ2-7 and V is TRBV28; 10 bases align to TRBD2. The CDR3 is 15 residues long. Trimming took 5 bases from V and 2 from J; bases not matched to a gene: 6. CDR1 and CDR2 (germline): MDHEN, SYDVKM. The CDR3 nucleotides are TGTGCCAGCAGTGTTAGCGGGGGGCTAACCTACGAGCAGTACTTC. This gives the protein CASSVSGGLTYEQYF.

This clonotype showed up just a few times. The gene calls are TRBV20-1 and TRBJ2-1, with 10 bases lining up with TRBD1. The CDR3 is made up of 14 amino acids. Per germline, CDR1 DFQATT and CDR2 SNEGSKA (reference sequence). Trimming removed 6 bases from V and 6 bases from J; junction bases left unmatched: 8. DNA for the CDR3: TGCAGTGCGAGGGACAGGGGTCAACCCAATGAGCAGTTCTTC. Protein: CSARDRGQPNEQFF.

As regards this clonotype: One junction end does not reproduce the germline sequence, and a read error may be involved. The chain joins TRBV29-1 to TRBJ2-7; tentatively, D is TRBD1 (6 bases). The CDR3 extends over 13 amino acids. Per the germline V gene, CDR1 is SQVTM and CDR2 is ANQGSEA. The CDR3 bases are TGCAGCGTTGAGGTCCAGGGGTCCTTCGAGCAGTACTTC. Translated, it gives CSVEVQGSFEQYF.

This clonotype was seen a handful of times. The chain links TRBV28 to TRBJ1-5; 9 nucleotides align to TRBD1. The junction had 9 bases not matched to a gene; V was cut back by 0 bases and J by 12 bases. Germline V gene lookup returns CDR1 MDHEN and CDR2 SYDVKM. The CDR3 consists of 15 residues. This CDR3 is CASSLWGQGQKLQHF. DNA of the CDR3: TGTGCCAGCAGTTTATGGGGACAGGGTCAAAAGCTCCAGCATTTT.

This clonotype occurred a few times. Written as DNA, the CDR3 is TGTGCCAGCAGTTTGGGGGGCAAACGAGCCAAAAACATTCAGTACTTC. It encodes CASSLGGKRAKNIQYF. The chain combines TRBV12-3 or TRBV12-4 with TRBJ2-4; D possibly uses TRBD1 or TRBD2 (6 bases each). The ends were cut back, 3 bases at V and 0 bases at J, with 12 bases in the middle. The CDR3 is 16 residues long.

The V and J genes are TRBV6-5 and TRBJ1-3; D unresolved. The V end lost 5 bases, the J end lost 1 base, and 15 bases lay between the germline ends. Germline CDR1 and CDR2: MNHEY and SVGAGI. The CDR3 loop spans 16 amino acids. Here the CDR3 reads CASSRDGERSGNTIYF. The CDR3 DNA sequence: TGTGCCAGCAGTCGAGACGGGGAGAGGTCTGGAAACACCATATATTTT.